This TCR beta chain was sequenced in a study of blood T cell repertoires in COVID-19. Study in general: The United States, Italy and Spain provided the acute and convalescent COVID-19 samples.

Participants had their cohort set by participant-reported clinical history. Losses at the gene ends were 3 bases for V and 2 bases for J; bases not matched to a gene: 10. This CDR3 has 18 residues. Germline V gene lookup returns CDR1 LNHDA and CDR2 SQIVND (reference sequence). Clones were sequenced by immunoSEQ multiplex PCR, and TCRdb holds only the in-frame ones, with some missing. The top ten clones hold roughly a tenth of a sample with 55,000 to 70,000 clones, about 88% of them seen once. This receptor was identified in a woman aged 40 to 50 who had recovered from COVID-19. Sequencing used PBMCs or T cells enriched from blood (not recorded which). V is TRBV19 and J is TRBJ2-3, with TRBD2 matching over 11 bases. The CDR3 bases are TGTGCCAGTAGTATGGCTCTAGCGGGGGGACCCCACACAGATACGCAGTATTTT. This codes for CASSMALAGGPHTDTQYF. Filled out from reference TRBV19 and TRBJ2-3, the complete variable domain reads DGGITQSPKYLFRKEGQNVTLSCEQNLNHDAMYWYRQDPGQGLRLIYYSQIVNDFQKGDIAEGYSVSREKKESFPLTVTSAQKNPTAFYLCASSMALAGGPHTDTQYFGPGTRLTVL.